The text below deals with one T cell receptor (beta chain). Its antigen remains unidentified. The CDR3 is 16 residues long. Sequenced by immunoSEQ multiplex PCR; TCRdb stores in-frame clones only, minus some. This table has more than 65,000 clones, 89% appearing once. The data were taken from a study of OX40 agonist ivuxolimab in advanced cancers. Study details: Patients receiving dose escalation had hepatocellular carcinoma, melanoma, renal cell or head and neck cancer.

Study-wide results and limits: Mean expanded clone counts were higher in CD8+ than CD4+ T cells.

Sequenced material: CD4+ or CD8+ T cells sorted from blood, taken in a trial of the OX40 agonist ivuxolimab. The receptor was derived from an adult with an advanced solid tumor such as melanoma, head and neck, liver or kidney cancer. The rearrangement joins TRBV21-1 to TRBJ2-2; the DNA was not compared with TRBD1, the D call given in the table. TRBV21-1 is flagged as a pseudogene. CDR3 nucleotide sequence: TGTGCCAGCTCCCCCTCGACAGGACGAAACACCGGGGAGCTGTTTTTT. As protein: CASSPSTGRNTGELFF.